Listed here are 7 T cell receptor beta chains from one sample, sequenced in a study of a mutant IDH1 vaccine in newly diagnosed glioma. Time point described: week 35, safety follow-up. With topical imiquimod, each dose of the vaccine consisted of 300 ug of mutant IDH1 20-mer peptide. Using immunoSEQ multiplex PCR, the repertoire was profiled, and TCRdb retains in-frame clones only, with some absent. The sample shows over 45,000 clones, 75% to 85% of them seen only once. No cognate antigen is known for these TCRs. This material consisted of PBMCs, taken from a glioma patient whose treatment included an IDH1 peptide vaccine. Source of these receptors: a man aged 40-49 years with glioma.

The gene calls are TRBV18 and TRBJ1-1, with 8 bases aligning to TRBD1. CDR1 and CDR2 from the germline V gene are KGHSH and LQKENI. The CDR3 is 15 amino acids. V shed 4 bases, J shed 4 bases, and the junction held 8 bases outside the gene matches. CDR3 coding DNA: TGTGCCAGCTCACAAGGACAGGGTGGGGGCACTGAAGCTTTCTTT. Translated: CASSQGQGGGTEAFF.

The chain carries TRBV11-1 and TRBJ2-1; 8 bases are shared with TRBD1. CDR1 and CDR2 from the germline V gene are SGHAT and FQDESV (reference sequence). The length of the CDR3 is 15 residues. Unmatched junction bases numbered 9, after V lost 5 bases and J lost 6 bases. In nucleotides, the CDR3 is TGTGCCAGCAGCCGAGCGGACAGGGAGGTCAATGAGCAGTTCTTC. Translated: CASSRADREVNEQFF.

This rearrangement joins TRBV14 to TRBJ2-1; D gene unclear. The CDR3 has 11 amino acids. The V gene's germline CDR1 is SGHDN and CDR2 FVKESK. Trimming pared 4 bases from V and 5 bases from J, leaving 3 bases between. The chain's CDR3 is CASSLNNEQFF. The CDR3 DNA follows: TGTGCCAGCAGCCTTAACAATGAGCAGTTCTTC. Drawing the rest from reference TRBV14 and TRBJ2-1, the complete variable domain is EAGVTQFPSHSVIEKGQTVTLRCDPISGHDNLYWYRRVMGKEIKFLLHFVKESKQDESGMPNNRFLAERTGGTYSTLKVQPAELEDSGVYFCASSLNNEQFFGPGTRLTVL.

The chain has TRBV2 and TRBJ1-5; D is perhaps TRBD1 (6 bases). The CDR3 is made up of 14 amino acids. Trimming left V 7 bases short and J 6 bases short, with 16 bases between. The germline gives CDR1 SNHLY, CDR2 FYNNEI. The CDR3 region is CASTDGGAGQPQHF. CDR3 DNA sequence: TGTGCCAGCACCGATGGGGGGGCAGGTCAGCCCCAGCATTTT.

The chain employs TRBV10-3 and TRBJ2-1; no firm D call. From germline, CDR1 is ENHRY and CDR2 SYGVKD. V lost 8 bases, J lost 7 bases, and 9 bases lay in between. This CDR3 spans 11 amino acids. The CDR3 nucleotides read TGTGCCATCGCTGTGAGTAATGAGCAGTTCTTC. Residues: CAIAVSNEQFF.

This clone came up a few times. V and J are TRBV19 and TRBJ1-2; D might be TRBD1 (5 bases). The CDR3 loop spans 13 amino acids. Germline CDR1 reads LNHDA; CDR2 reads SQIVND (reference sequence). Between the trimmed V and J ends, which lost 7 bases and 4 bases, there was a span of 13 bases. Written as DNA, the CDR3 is TGTGCCAGTAATCCAGGGAGCGGCTATGGCTACACCTTC. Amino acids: CASNPGSGYGYTF.

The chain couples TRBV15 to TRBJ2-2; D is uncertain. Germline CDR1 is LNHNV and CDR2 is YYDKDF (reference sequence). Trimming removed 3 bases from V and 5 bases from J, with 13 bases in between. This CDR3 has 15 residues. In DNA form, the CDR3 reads TGTGCCACCAGCAGCCGACACCTGAGAACCGGGGAGCTGTTTTTT. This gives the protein CATSSRHLRTGELFF.